The rows below give T cell receptor beta chains drawn from one sample of a study of beta chain features in type 1 diabetes. Some clones are missing from TCRdb's copy, which holds only in-frame ones; the method was immunoSEQ multiplex PCR. The data contain almost 350,000 clones, roughly a fifth of them seen just once; the ten biggest clones take up approximately 0.041%. Sequenced: naive CD4+ T cells from blood. Receptors originate from a woman under 30 in good health. The CDR3 runs from the conserved cysteine through the conserved F or W. The D gene is left open where the match is weak. A clone size is listed for some rows: how often the clone was seen (once, few, many), or a class if it is expanded.

CDR3	DNA	size	J	D	V
CASSLQTANTYEQYF	TGCGCCAGCAGCTTGCAAACAGCAAACACCTACGAGCAGTACTTC	few	TRBJ2-7	NA	TRBV5-1
CASSLAGTGRETQYF	TGTGCTAGCAGCTTAGCGGGGACAGGGCGAGAGACCCAGTACTTC	few	TRBJ2-5	NA	TRBV7-7
CAISESKTTDTQYF	TGTGCCATCAGTGAGTCGAAAACTACAGATACGCAGTATTTT	NA	TRBJ2-3	NA	TRBV10-3
CASSLPGISGANVLTF	TGTGCCAGCAGCCTCCCGGGTATCTCTGGGGCCAACGTCCTGACTTTC	few	TRBJ2-6	NA	TRBV5-4
CAISEEWTAEAFF	TGTGCCATCAGTGAGGAATGGACAGCTGAAGCTTTCTTT	few	TRBJ1-1	NA	TRBV10-3
CASRPGGGNGYTF	TGTGCCTCACGCCCGGGGGGCGGAAATGGCTACACCTTC	NA	TRBJ1-2	NA	TRBV27
CASSFRQPSGANVLTF	TGTGCCAGCAGCTTTAGACAGCCCTCTGGGGCCAACGTCCTGACTTTC	NA	TRBJ2-6	NA	TRBV11-1
CASSLTGRAFF	TGTGCCAGCAGTTTGACAGGGAGAGCTTTCTTT	few	TRBJ1-1	TRBD1	TRBV7-9
CASSQEYRDDEKLFF	TGCGCCAGCAGCCAAGAATACAGGGACGATGAAAAACTGTTTTTT	NA	TRBJ1-4	NA	TRBV4-3
CASSLDRVGNQPQHF	TGTGCCAGCAGTTTGGACAGGGTGGGCAATCAGCCCCAGCATTTT	NA	TRBJ1-5	TRBD1	TRBV6-5
CATSDREGYEQYF	TGTGCCACCTCCGACAGGGAAGGCTACGAGCAGTACTTC	few	TRBJ2-7	TRBD1	TRBV19
CASSFEQYYGYTF	TGTGCCAGCAGTTTTGAACAGTACTATGGCTACACCTTC	NA	TRBJ1-2	NA	TRBV28
CASSLPGDAPLHF	TGTGCCAGCAGCCTTCCCGGGGATGCACCCCTCCACTTT	few	TRBJ1-6	NA	TRBV28
CASSESTGGNQPQHF	TGTGCCAGCAGTGAATCAACAGGGGGCAATCAGCCCCAGCATTTT	few	TRBJ1-5	TRBD1	TRBV6-1
CASSPQGEEQYF	TGTGCCAGCTCGCCCCAGGGTGAAGAGCAGTACTTC	few	TRBJ2-7	NA	TRBV18
CASSPGTSGRSRLNEQFF	TGCGCCAGCAGCCCCGGGACTAGCGGGAGGTCTAGGCTAAATGAGCAGTTCTTC	NA	TRBJ2-1	TRBD2	TRBV5-1
CASSQGPSSEAFF	TGTGCCAGCAGCCAAGGGCCCTCTAGTGAAGCTTTCTTT	NA	TRBJ1-1	NA	TRBV4-2
CASSLHSGSSYNEQFF	TGTGCCAGCAGCTTGCATAGCGGAAGCTCCTACAATGAGCAGTTCTTC	NA	TRBJ2-1	NA	TRBV5-4
CASSLISGQGAGGYTF	TGCGCCAGCAGCCTAATCTCCGGACAGGGGGCTGGGGGCTACACCTTC	NA	TRBJ1-2	TRBD1	TRBV4-1
CAWSAFQGATEAFF	TGTGCCTGGTCAGCTTTCCAGGGGGCTACTGAAGCTTTCTTT	NA	TRBJ1-1	TRBD1	TRBV30
CASSINRDGEQYF	TGTGCCAGCAGCATAAACAGGGACGGGGAGCAGTACTTC	few	TRBJ2-7	NA	TRBV7-9
CASSPFDLRRDTQYF	TGTGCCAGCAGCCCGTTCGACCTAAGGAGGGATACGCAGTATTTT	NA	TRBJ2-3	NA	TRBV7-9
CSYRGRNTEAFF	TGCAGCTACAGGGGGCGGAACACTGAAGCTTTCTTT	NA	TRBJ1-1	TRBD1	TRBV29-1
CASSLMPGGWYEQYF	TGTGCCAGCAGCCTTATGCCGGGAGGGTGGTACGAGCAGTACTTC	NA	TRBJ2-7	TRBD2	TRBV5-4
CATSEGADQPQHF	TGTGCCACCTCAGAGGGGGCCGATCAGCCCCAGCATTTT	NA	TRBJ1-5	TRBD1	TRBV15
CASSYSTGRNQPQHF	TGTGCCAGCAGTTACTCGACCGGGAGGAATCAGCCCCAGCATTTT	NA	TRBJ1-5	NA	TRBV6-5
CASSFAGELFF	TGTGCCAGCAGCTTCGCCGGGGAGCTGTTTTTT	NA	TRBJ2-2	NA	TRBV7-8
CASSPSGQETQYF	TGTGCCAGCAGCCCTTCGGGCCAAGAGACCCAGTACTTC	few	TRBJ2-5	NA	TRBV2
CASSFDWSTEAFF	TGTGCCAGCAGCTTCGATTGGAGCACTGAAGCTTTCTTT	NA	TRBJ1-1	NA	TRBV7-8